Detailed here is one TCR beta chain. The data were taken from a study of blood T cell repertoires in COVID-19. Study information: The analysed material was cDNA or gDNA that came from T cells, B-cell-depleted T cells, or PBMCs.

V was clipped by 1 base and J by 1 base, with 10 bases between them. Germline values: CDR1 SGHRS, CDR2 YFSETQ. This CDR3 has 15 amino acids. Authors' data handling: Researchers report that nucleated cell counts were estimated from reference gene primer amplification. Repertoires were generated with immunoSEQ multiplex PCR, while TCRdb's copy carries only in-frame clones and drops some. V, J and clone size reflect that table, while D and trimming were determined from the DNA. The table has over 85,000 clones, 86% seen once; the top ten hold less than 8.5%. The sample taken for sequencing was peripheral blood. This rearrangement joins TRBV5-1 to TRBJ2-3, with TRBD2 as a possible D gene (5 bases). The sequence was obtained from a man in his 60s with acute or convalescent COVID-19. The CDR3 nucleotides read TGCGCCAGCAGCTTGCGAGGGATCGGCACAGATACGCAGTATTTT. Protein sequence: CASSLRGIGTDTQYF.